These T cell receptor beta chains were read from a single sample in a study of blood T cell repertoires in COVID-19. Assay: immunoSEQ multiplex PCR; the TCRdb copy retains only in-frame clones and omits some. The data contain some 83,000 clones, approximately 82% of them seen just once; the ten biggest clones take up roughly a fifth. The specimen sequenced was peripheral blood. The receptors originated from a human donor in a cohort sampled during active COVID-19. Both conserved end residues are part of each CDR3. D genes are given only for firm matches. The listing skips clone size in some rows; elsewhere it reads once, few, many or a size class.

j_call,v_call,d_call,clone_size,cdr3_aa,cdr3_nt
TRBJ1-2,TRBV11-2,TRBD1,.,CASSLLATGLENGYTF,TGTGCCAGCAGCCTTCTAGCGACAGGGCTGGAGAATGGCTACACCTTC
TRBJ2-2,TRBV19,.,.,CASRPQGNTGELFF,TGTGCCTCCCGCCCTCAGGGGAACACCGGGGAGCTGTTTTTT
TRBJ1-2,TRBV2,TRBD1,few,CASSLGTGDLSYTF,TGTGCCAGCAGTCTAGGGACAGGCGATTTGAGCTACACCTTC
TRBJ2-1,TRBV5-1,TRBD1,.,CASSAQGATYNEQFF,TGCGCCAGCAGCGCCCAGGGGGCAACCTACAATGAGCAGTTCTTC
TRBJ2-7,TRBV6-5,TRBD2,.,CASSSLRSGGPYEQYF,TGTGCCAGCAGTTCCCTCAGGAGCGGGGGGCCCTACGAGCAGTACTTC
TRBJ1-6,TRBV4-2,.,.,CASSQDSGRGLSSYNSPLHF,TGTGCCAGCAGCCAAGATTCGGGGAGGGGTTTGAGCTCCTATAATTCACCCCTCCACTTT
TRBJ2-1,TRBV10-3,TRBD1,.,CAISESTGSNEQFF,TGTGCCATCAGTGAGTCGACAGGGAGCAATGAGCAGTTCTTC
TRBJ2-2,TRBV5-1,TRBD2,.,CASSLLAGDFTGELFF,TGCGCCAGCAGCCTACTAGCGGGGGATTTCACCGGGGAGCTGTTTTTT
TRBJ2-7,TRBV18,TRBD1,.,CASSPPLRGHEQYF,TGTGCCAGCTCACCACCGCTCAGGGGGCACGAGCAGTACTTC
TRBJ1-2,TRBV27,.,.,CASSLIRGVGLNYGYTF,TGTGCCAGCAGTCTCATCAGGGGTGTGGGCCTGAACTATGGCTACACCTTC
TRBJ2-7,TRBV25-1,.,.,CASSEQGLSYEQYF,TGTGCCAGCAGTGAACAAGGACTCTCCTACGAGCAGTACTTC
TRBJ2-7,TRBV6-6,.,.,CASRRQEVDEQYF,TGTGCCAGCAGGCGACAGGAGGTGGACGAGCAGTACTTC
TRBJ1-5,TRBV7-8,TRBD1,.,CASSSWTGYQPQHF,TGTGCCAGCAGCTCCTGGACAGGTTATCAGCCCCAGCATTTT
TRBJ2-7,TRBV2,TRBD1,.,CASSPDRGREQYF,TGTGCCAGCAGTCCCGACAGGGGGCGTGAGCAGTACTTC
TRBJ1-1,TRBV7-8,TRBD1,.,CASSSRGLFTEAFF,TGTGCCAGCAGCAGCAGGGGGTTATTTACTGAAGCTTTCTTT
TRBJ1-1,TRBV18,.,.,CASSPRGVMNTEAFF,TGTGCCAGCTCACCACGGGGGGTCATGAACACTGAAGCTTTCTTT
TRBJ2-7,TRBV18,TRBD1,.,CASSPTGQGVGSYEQYF,TGTGCCAGCTCACCAACCGGGCAGGGGGTAGGTTCCTACGAGCAGTACTTC
TRBJ2-1,TRBV18,TRBD1,once,CASSRDRGGHEQFF,TGTGCCAGCTCCCGTGACAGGGGTGGTCATGAGCAGTTCTTC
TRBJ2-2,TRBV27,TRBD1,.,CASSNDRGGPGELFF,TGTGCCAGCAGCAATGACAGGGGGGGTCCCGGGGAGCTGTTTTTT
TRBJ2-5,TRBV9,.,.,CASSPQGVRETQYF,TGTGCCAGCAGCCCCCAGGGTGTCCGAGAGACCCAGTACTTC
TRBJ1-2,TRBV4-2,.,once,CASSRGGGVGTF,TGTGCCAGCAGCCGAGGAGGGGGGGTCGGCACCTTC
TRBJ2-3,TRBV24-1,.,.,CATSDFTRSTDTQYF,TGTGCCACCAGTGATTTCACGCGGAGCACAGATACGCAGTATTTT
TRBJ1-1,TRBV6-5,TRBD1,.,CASRSSRDRALQAFF,TGTGCCAGCAGAAGTAGCCGGGACAGGGCCTTACAAGCTTTCTTT
TRBJ2-2,TRBV6-5,.,.,CASRKQNTGELFF,TGTGCCAGCAGGAAGCAGAACACCGGGGAGCTGTTTTTT
TRBJ1-1,TRBV5-1,TRBD1,.,CASSPRTGAVEAFF,TGCGCCAGCAGCCCCAGGACAGGGGCTGTTGAAGCTTTCTTT
TRBJ1-6,TRBV15,.,once,CATSRVDSDNSPLHF,TGTGCCACCAGCAGGGTTGACAGCGATAATTCACCCCTCCACTTT
TRBJ2-5,TRBV11-2,.,.,CASSLAGIGETQYF,TGTGCCAGCAGCTTAGCGGGGATCGGGGAGACCCAGTACTTC
TRBJ2-3,TRBV28,.,.,CASRTDRITDTQYF,TGTGCCAGCAGGACGGACAGAATCACAGATACGCAGTATTTT
TRBJ2-3,TRBV5-1,TRBD2,once,CASSTGLAVTDTQYF,TGCGCCAGCAGCACGGGACTAGCGGTCACAGATACGCAGTATTTT
TRBJ1-4,TRBV15,.,once,CAAGGFGEKLFF,TGTGCCGCGGGTGGGTTTGGTGAAAAACTGTTTTTT
TRBJ2-6,TRBV5-6,TRBD1,.,CASSSGTGGPYSGANVLTF,TGTGCCAGCAGCTCCGGGACAGGGGGCCCTTACTCTGGGGCCAACGTCCTGACTTTC
TRBJ1-4,TRBV7-6,.,.,CASSYRQLGKATNEKLFF,TGTGCCAGCAGCTACCGACAGCTAGGTAAAGCAACTAATGAAAAACTGTTTTTT
TRBJ2-2,TRBV18,TRBD1,few,CASLPDRGTGELFF,TGTGCCAGCTTGCCGGACAGGGGCACCGGGGAGCTGTTTTTT
TRBJ1-4,TRBV10-3,TRBD1,.,CAISEFGTDEKLFF,TGTGCCATCAGTGAGTTCGGGACAGATGAAAAACTGTTTTTT
TRBJ2-7,TRBV5-4,.,.,CASSLNRGGNSYEQYF,TGTGCCAGCAGCTTGAATAGGGGGGGAAACTCCTACGAGCAGTACTTC
TRBJ2-7,TRBV2,.,.,CASSYDRDEQYF,TGTGCCAGCAGCTACGACAGAGACGAGCAGTACTTC
TRBJ2-5,TRBV27,.,.,CASRGHLQETQYF,TGTGCCAGCAGGGGACACTTACAAGAGACCCAGTACTTC
TRBJ2-5,TRBV7-3,.,.,CASSSLHGETQYF,TGTGCCAGCAGTTCACTACACGGAGAGACCCAGTACTTC
TRBJ1-1,TRBV11-2,TRBD1,.,CASSLGTGGEAFF,TGTGCCAGCAGCCTCGGGACAGGGGGGGAAGCTTTCTTT
TRBJ2-7,TRBV4-2,TRBD1,.,CASSQGGQGGAYEQYF,TGTGCCAGCAGCCAAGGCGGACAGGGAGGTGCCTACGAGCAGTACTTC
TRBJ1-2,TRBV6-5,.,.,CASSYSGRSTYGYTF,TGTGCCAGCAGTTACTCGGGCAGGTCGACCTATGGCTACACCTTC
TRBJ1-1,TRBV19,TRBD1,once,CASNKQGITEAFF,TGTGCCAGTAACAAACAGGGGATCACTGAAGCTTTCTTT
TRBJ2-3,TRBV5-6,.,.,CASSLRGRTDTQYF,TGTGCCAGCAGCCTGCGGGGTCGCACAGATACGCAGTATTTT
TRBJ1-5,TRBV28,TRBD1,.,CASRVGTGGYQPQHF,TGTGCCAGCAGAGTAGGAACAGGGGGCTATCAGCCCCAGCATTTT
TRBJ2-7,TRBV19,.,.,CASSTGRVNEQYF,TGTGCCAGTAGCACCGGTCGAGTCAACGAGCAGTACTTC
TRBJ2-7,TRBV7-2,.,.,CASSTFRGGSYEQYF,TGTGCCAGCAGCACCTTCAGGGGTGGGTCCTACGAGCAGTACTTC
TRBJ1-6,TRBV6-5,.,.,CASNLGGHSNSPLHF,TGTGCCAGCAACCTAGGGGGACACTCAAATTCACCCCTCCACTTT
TRBJ2-7,TRBV7-2,.,.,CASSLVGRGHHEQYF,TGTGCCAGCAGCTTAGTTGGGCGGGGGCACCACGAGCAGTACTTC